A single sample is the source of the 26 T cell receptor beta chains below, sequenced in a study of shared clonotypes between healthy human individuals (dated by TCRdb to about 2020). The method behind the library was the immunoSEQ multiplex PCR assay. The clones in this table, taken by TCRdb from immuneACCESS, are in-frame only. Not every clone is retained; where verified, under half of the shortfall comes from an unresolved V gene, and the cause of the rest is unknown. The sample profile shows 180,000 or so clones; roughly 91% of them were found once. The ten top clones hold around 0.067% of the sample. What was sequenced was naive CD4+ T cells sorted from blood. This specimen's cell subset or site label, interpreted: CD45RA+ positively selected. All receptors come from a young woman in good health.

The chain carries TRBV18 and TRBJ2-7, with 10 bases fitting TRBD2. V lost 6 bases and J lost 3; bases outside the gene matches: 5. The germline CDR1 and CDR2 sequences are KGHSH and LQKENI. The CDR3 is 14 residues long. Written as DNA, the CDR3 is TGTGCCAGCTCGGAGCGGGAGGGCCGCTACGAGCAGTACTTC. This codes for CASSEREGRYEQYF.

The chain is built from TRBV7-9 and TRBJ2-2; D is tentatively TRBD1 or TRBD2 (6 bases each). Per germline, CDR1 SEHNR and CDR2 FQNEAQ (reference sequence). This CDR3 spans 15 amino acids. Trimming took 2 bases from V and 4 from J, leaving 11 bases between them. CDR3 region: CASSLLWGATGELFF. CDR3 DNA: TGTGCCAGCAGCTTATTATGGGGGGCCACCGGGGAGCTGTTTTTT. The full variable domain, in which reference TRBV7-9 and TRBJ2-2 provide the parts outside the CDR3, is DTGVSQNPRHKITKRGQNVTFRCDPISEHNRLYWYRQTLGQGPEFLTYFQNEAQLEKSRLLSDRFSAERPKGSFSTLEIQRTEQGDSAMYLCASSLLWGATGELFFGEGSRLTVL.

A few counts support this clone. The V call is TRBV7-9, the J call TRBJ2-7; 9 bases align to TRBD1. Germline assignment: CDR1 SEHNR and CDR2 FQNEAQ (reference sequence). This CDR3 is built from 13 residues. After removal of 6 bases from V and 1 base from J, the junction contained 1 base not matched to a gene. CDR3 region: CASRGQGSYEQYF. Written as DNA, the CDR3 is TGTGCCAGCAGGGGACAGGGATCCTACGAGCAGTACTTC.

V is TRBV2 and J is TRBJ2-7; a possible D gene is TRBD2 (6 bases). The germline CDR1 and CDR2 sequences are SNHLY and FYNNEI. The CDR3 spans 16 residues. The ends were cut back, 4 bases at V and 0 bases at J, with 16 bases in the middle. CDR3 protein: CASSVKASGSSYEQYF. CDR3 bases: TGTGCCAGCAGTGTCAAGGCAAGCGGGTCCTCCTACGAGCAGTACTTC.

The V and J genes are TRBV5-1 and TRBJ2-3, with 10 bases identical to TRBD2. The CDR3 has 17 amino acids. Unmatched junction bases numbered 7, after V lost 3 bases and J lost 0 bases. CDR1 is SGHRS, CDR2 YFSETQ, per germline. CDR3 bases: TGCGCCAGCAGCTCCCGTCCTAGCGGGAGTAGCACAGATACGCAGTATTTT. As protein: CASSSRPSGSSTDTQYF.

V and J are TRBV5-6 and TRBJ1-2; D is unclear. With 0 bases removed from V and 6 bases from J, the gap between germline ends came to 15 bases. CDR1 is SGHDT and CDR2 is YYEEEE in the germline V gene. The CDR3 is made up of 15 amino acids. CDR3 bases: TGTGCCAGCAGCTTGGAAAGGACCGGCATTGATGGCTACACCTTC. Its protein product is CASSLERTGIDGYTF.

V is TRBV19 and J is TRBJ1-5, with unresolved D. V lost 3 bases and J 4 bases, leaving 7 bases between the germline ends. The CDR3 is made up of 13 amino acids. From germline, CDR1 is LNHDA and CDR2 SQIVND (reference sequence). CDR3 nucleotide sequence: TGTGCCAGTAGTATTACCCCTAATCAGCCCCAGCATTTT. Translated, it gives CASSITPNQPQHF. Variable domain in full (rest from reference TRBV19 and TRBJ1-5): DGGITQSPKYLFRKEGQNVTLSCEQNLNHDAMYWYRQDPGQGLRLIYYSQIVNDFQKGDIAEGYSVSREKKESFPLTVTSAQKNPTAFYLCASSITPNQPQHFGDGTRLSIL.

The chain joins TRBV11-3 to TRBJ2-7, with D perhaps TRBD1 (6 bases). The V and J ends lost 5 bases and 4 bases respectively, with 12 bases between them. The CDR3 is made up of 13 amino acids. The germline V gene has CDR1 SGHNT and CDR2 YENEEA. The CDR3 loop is CASSAGQNYEQYF. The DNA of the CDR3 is TGTGCCAGCAGCGCAGGACAGAATTACGAGCAGTACTTC.

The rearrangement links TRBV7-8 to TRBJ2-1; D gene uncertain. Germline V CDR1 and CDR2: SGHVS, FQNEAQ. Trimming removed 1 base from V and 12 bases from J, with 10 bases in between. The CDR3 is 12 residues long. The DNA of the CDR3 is TGTGCCAGCAGCTTAGTTGGGAAGGGGCAGTTCTTC. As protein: CASSLVGKGQFF.

This chain's CDR3 is CASTRQGGGDTEAFF. CDR3 DNA: TGTGCCAGCACTCGACAGGGAGGGGGAGACACTGAAGCTTTCTTT. This chain connects TRBV6-5 to TRBJ1-1, with TRBD1 matching over 7 bases. The CDR3 sequence is 15 residues long. V lost 7 bases and J lost 3; bases outside the gene matches: 11. The V gene's germline CDR1 is MNHEY and CDR2 SVGAGI.

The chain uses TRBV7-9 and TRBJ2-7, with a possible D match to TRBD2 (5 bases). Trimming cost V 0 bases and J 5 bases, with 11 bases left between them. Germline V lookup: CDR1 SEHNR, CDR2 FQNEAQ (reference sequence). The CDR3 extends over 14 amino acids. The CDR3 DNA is TGTGCCAGCAGCTTAGCGAGACTGCGGGACGAGCAGTACTTC. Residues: CASSLARLRDEQYF.

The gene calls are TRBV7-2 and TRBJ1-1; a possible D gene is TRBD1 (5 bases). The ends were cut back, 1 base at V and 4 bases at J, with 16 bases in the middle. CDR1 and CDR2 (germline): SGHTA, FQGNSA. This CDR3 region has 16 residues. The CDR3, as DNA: TGTGCCAGCAGCTTAGGTCAAGGGACTGGTGGCACTGAAGCTTTCTTT. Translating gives CASSLGQGTGGTEAFF.

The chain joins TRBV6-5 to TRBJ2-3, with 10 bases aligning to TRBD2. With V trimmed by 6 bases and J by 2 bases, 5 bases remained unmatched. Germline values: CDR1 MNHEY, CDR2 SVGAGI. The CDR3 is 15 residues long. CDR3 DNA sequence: TGTGCCAGCAGCGATAGCGGGAGGTACACAGATACGCAGTATTTT. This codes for CASSDSGRYTDTQYF.

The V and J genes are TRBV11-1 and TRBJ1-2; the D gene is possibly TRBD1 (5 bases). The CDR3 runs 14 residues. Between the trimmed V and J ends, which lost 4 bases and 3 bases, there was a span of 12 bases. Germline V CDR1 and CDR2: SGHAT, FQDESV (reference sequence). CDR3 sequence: CASSSSDSYYGYTF. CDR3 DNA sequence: TGTGCCAGCAGCTCATCCGACAGCTACTATGGCTACACCTTC.

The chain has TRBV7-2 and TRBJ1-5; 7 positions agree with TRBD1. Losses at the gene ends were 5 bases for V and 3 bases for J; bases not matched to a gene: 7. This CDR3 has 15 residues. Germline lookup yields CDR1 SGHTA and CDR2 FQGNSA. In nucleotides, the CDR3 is TGTGCCAGCAGCCTCTCGACAGGGAACAATCAGCCCCAGCATTTT. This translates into CASSLSTGNNQPQHF.

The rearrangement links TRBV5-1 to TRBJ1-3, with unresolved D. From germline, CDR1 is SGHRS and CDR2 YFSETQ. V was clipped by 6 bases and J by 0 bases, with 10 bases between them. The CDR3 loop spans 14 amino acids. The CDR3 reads CASTFGPSGNTIYF. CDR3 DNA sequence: TGCGCCAGCACCTTCGGTCCCTCTGGAAACACCATATATTTT.

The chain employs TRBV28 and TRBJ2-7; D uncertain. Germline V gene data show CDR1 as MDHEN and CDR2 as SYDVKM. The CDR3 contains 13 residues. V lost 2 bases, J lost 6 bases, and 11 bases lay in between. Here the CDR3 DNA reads TGTGCCAGCAGTTTACCCTCGACCGGCGAGCAGTACTTC. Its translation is CASSLPSTGEQYF.

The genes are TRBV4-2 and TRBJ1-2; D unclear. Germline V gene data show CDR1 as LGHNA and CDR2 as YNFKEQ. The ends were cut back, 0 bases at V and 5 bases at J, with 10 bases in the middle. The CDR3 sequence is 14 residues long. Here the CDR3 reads CASSQDRTTYGYTF. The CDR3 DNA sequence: TGTGCCAGCAGCCAAGATCGGACGACTTATGGCTACACCTTC.

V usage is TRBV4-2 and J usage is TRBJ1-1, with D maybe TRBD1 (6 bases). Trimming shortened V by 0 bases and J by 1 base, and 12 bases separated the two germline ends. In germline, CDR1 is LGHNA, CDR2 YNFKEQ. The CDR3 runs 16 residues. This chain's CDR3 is CASSQDLEDRNTEAFF. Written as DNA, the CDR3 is TGTGCCAGCAGCCAAGATCTTGAGGACAGGAACACTGAAGCTTTCTTT.

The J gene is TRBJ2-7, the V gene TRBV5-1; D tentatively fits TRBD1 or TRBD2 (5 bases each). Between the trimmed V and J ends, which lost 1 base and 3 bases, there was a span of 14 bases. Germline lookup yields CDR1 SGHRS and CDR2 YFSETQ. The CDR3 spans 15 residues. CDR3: CASSLWPGSNYEQYF. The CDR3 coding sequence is TGCGCCAGCAGCTTGTGGCCAGGGAGTAACTACGAGCAGTACTTC.

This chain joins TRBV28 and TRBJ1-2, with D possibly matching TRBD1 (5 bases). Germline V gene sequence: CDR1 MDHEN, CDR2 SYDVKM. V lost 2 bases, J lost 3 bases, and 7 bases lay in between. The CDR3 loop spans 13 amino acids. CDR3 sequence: CASSLEGYYGYTF. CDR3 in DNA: TGTGCCAGCAGTTTAGAGGGGTACTATGGCTACACCTTC.

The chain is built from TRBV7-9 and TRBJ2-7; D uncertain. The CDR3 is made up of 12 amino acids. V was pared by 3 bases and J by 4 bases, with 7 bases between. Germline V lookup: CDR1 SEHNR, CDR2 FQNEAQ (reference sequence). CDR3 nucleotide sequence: TGTGCCAGCAGCTTTTCGGGTTACGAGCAGTACTTC. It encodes CASSFSGYEQYF.

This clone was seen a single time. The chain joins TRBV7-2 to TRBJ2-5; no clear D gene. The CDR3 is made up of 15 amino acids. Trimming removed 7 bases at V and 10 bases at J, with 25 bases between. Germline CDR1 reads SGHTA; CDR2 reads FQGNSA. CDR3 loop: CASTPPAVSLGGQYF. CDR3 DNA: TGTGCCAGCACCCCTCCTGCGGTCTCGCTGGGTGGCCAGTACTTC. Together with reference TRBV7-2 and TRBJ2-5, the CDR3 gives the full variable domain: GAGVSQSPSNKVTEKGKDVELRCDPISGHTALYWYRQSLGQGLEFLIYFQGNSAPDKSGLPSDRFSAERTGGSVSTLTIQRTQQEDSAVYLCASTPPAVSLGGQYFGPGTRLLVL.

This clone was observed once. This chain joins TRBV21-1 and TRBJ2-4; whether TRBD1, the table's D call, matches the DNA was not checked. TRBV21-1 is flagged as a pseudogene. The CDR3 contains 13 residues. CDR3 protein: CAFSPGEKNIQYF. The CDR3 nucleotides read TGTGCCTTCAGCCCAGGTGAGAAAAACATTCAGTACTTC.

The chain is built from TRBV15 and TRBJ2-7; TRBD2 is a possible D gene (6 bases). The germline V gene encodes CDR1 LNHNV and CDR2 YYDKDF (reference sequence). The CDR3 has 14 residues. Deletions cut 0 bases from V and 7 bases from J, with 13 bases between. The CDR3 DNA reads TGTGCCACCAGCAGAGATGGGGGGAACGGGGAGCAGTACTTC. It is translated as CATSRDGGNGEQYF.

CDR3: CASSLKASGRLNHEQYF. Written as DNA, the CDR3 is TGTGCCAGCAGCTTAAAGGCCTCCGGGAGACTGAATCACGAGCAGTACTTC. The chain employs TRBV11-2 and TRBJ2-7; TRBD2 might be the D (6 bases). This CDR3 comprises 17 residues. V lost 2 bases and J 5 bases, leaving 22 bases between the germline ends. Germline V gene sequence: CDR1 SGHAT, CDR2 FQNNGV. The whole variable domain, remainder taken from reference TRBV11-2 and TRBJ2-7, is EAGVAQSPRYKIIEKRQSVAFWCNPISGHATLYWYQQILGQGPKLLIQFQNNGVVDDSQLPKDRFSAERLKGVDSTLKIQPAKLEDSAVYLCASSLKASGRLNHEQYFGPGTRLTVT.